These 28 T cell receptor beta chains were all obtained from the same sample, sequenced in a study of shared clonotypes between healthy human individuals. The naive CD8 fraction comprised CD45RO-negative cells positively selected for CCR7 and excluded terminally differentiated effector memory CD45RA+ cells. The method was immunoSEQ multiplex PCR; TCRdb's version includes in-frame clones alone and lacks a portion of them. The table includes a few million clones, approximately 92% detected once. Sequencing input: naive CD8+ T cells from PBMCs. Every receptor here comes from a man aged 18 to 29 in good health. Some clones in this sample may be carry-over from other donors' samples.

The CDR3 region has the DNA TGTGCCAGCAGCCAAGACCCCAGGGCCGCCTCCTACGAGCAGTACTTC. Amino acids: CASSQDPRAASYEQYF. V gene TRBV4-2 combines with J gene TRBJ2-7, with TRBD1 as a possible D gene (5 bases). Per germline, CDR1 LGHNA and CDR2 YNFKEQ. The CDR3 spans 16 residues. The V gene lost 0 bases and the J gene lost 0 bases, with 12 bases spanning the gap.

The CDR3 DNA reads TGCGCCAGCAGCCAGCGTCAGGTGGGGAACACTGAAGCTTTCTTT. Amino acids: CASSQRQVGNTEAFF. V is TRBV4-3 and J is TRBJ1-1; D is undetermined. The CDR3 length is 15 residues. Per the germline V gene, CDR1 is LGHNA and CDR2 is YSLEER. Between the trimmed V and J ends, which lost 3 bases and 1 base, there was a span of 12 bases.

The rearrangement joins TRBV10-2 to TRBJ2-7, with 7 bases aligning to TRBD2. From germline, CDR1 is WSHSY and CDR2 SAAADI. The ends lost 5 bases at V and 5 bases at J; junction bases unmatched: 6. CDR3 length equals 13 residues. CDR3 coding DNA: TGCGCCAGCAGTTTGGGAGGGGTCAACGAGCAGTACTTC. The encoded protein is CASSLGGVNEQYF.

The CDR3 DNA sequence: TGCGCCAGCAGCCAATCCTCTAGCGGGAGTCTCTACAATGAGCAGTTCTTC. Translated: CASSQSSSGSLYNEQFF. The rearrangement uses TRBV4-3 and TRBJ2-1, with TRBD2 identical over 10 bases. J was trimmed by 3 bases and V by 2 bases; bases with no gene match: 7. The CDR3 totals 17 residues. Germline V gene lookup returns CDR1 LGHNA and CDR2 YSLEER.

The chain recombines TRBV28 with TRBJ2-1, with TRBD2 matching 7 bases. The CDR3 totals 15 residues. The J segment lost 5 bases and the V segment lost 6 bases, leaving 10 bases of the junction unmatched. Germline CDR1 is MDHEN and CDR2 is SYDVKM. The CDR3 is CASRPTSERDNEQFF. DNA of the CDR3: TGTGCCAGCAGACCTACTAGCGAGAGGGACAATGAGCAGTTCTTC.

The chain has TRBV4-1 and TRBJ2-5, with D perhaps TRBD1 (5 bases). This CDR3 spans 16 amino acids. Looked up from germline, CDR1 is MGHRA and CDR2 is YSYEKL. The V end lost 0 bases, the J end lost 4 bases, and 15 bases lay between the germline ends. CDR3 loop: CASSQERATVGETQYF. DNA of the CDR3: TGCGCCAGCAGCCAAGAAAGGGCGACAGTGGGAGAGACCCAGTACTTC.

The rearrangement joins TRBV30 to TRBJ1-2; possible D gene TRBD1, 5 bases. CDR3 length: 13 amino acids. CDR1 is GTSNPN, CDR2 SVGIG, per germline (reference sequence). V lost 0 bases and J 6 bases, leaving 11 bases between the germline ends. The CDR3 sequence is CAWSVGDANGYTF. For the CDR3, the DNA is TGTGCCTGGAGTGTAGGGGACGCGAATGGCTACACCTTC.

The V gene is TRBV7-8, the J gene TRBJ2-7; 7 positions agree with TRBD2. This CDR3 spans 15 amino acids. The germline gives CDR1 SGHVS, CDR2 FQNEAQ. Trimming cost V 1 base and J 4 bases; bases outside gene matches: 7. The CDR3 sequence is CASSLGGLGPYEQYF. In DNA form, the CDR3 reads TGTGCCAGCAGCTTAGGTGGACTAGGTCCGTACGAGCAGTACTTC.

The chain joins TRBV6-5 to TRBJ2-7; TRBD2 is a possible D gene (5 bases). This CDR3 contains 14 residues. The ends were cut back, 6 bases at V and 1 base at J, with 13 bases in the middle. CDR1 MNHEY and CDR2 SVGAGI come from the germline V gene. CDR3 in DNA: TGTGCCAGCAGAGATCGACGGACTTCCTACGAGCAGTACTTC. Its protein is CASRDRRTSYEQYF.

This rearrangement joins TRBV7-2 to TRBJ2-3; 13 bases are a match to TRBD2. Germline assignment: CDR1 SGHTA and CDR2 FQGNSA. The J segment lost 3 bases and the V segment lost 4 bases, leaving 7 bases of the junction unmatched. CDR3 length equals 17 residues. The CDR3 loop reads CASSSSLAGGRTDTQYF. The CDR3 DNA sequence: TGTGCCAGCAGCTCGTCACTAGCGGGAGGGAGAACAGATACGCAGTATTTT.

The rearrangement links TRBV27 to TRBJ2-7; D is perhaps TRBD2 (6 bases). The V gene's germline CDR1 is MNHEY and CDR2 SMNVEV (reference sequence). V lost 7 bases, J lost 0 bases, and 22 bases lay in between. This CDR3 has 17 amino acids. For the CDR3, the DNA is TGTGCCAGCACCCACGGGGTAAGGGGAGGAAACTCCTACGAGCAGTACTTC. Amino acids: CASTHGVRGGNSYEQYF.

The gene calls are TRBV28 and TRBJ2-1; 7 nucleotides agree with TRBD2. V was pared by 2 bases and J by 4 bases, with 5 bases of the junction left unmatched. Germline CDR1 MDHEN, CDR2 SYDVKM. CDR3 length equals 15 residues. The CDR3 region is CASSLGTSVYNEQFF. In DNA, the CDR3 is TGTGCCAGCAGTTTAGGTACTAGCGTTTACAATGAGCAGTTCTTC.

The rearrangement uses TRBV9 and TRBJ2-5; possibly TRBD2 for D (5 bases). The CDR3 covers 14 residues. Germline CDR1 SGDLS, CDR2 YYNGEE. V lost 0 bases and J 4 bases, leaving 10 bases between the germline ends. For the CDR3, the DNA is TGTGCCAGCAGCGTAGATAGCGTCCGAGAGACCCAGTACTTC. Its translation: CASSVDSVRETQYF.

This chain's CDR3 is CASSPRWGLAGPGELFF. CDR3 DNA: TGTGCCAGCAGTCCCCGTTGGGGACTAGCGGGCCCCGGGGAGCTGTTTTTT. The chain is built from TRBV25-1 and TRBJ2-2; TRBD2 matches at 12 bases. The CDR3 has 17 residues. The J segment lost 6 bases and the V segment lost 5 bases, leaving 10 bases of the junction unmatched. Germline lookup yields CDR1 MGHDK and CDR2 SYGVNS.

The DNA for the CDR3 is TGTGCCAGCAGTGAAACCGGAGGGGGGAGGTACGAGCAGTACTTC. Translation: CASSETGGGRYEQYF. The rearrangement links TRBV2 to TRBJ2-7; D assignment may be TRBD1 or TRBD2 (6 bases each). The length of the CDR3 is 15 residues. Germline V gives CDR1 SNHLY, CDR2 FYNNEI. The V end lost 2 bases, the J end lost 4 bases, and 15 bases lay between the germline ends.

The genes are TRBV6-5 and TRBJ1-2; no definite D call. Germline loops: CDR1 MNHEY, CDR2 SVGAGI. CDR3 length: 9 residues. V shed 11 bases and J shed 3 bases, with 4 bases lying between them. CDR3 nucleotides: TGTGCCGCGGACTATGGCTACACCTTC. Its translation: CAADYGYTF.

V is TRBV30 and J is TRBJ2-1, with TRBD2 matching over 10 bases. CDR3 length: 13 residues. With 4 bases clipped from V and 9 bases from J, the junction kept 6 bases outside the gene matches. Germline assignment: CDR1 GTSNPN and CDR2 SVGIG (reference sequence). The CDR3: CAWTKTSGSEQFF. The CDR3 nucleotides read TGTGCCTGGACCAAGACTAGCGGGTCTGAGCAGTTCTTC. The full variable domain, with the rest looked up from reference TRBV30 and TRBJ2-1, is SQTIHQWPATLVQPVGSPLSLECTVEGTSNPNLYWYRQAAGRGLQLLFYSVGIGQISSEVPQNLSASRPQDRQFILSSKKLLLSDSGFYLCAWTKTSGSEQFFGPGTRLTVL.

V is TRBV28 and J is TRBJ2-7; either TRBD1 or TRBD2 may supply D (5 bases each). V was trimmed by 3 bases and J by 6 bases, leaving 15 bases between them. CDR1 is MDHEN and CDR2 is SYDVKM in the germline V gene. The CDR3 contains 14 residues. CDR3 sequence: CASSFVQGVGEQYF. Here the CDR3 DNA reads TGTGCCAGCAGTTTTGTCCAGGGAGTGGGCGAGCAGTACTTC.

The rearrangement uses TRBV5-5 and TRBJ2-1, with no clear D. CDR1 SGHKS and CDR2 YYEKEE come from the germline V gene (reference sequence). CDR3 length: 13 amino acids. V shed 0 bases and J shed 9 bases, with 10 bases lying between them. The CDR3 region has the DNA TGTGCCAGCAGCTTGGGCTATTTCACTGAGCAGTTCTTC. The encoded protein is CASSLGYFTEQFF.

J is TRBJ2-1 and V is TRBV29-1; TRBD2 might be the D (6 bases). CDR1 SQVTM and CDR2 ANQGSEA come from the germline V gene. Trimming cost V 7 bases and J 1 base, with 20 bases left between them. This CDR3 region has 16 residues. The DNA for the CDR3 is TGCAGCGCTCCTTATGCTATCGGGAGATCCTACAATGAGCAGTTCTTC. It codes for CSAPYAIGRSYNEQFF.

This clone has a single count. CDR3 coding DNA: TGTGCCAGCAGTGAAGGAAGTCGGGCCTACGAGCAGTACTTC. It codes for CASSEGSRAYEQYF. The chain carries TRBV6-1 and TRBJ2-7; D gene uncertain. The CDR3 extends over 14 amino acids. Per the germline V gene, CDR1 is MNHNS and CDR2 is SASEGT. Trimming cost V 1 base and J 2 bases, with 9 bases left between them.

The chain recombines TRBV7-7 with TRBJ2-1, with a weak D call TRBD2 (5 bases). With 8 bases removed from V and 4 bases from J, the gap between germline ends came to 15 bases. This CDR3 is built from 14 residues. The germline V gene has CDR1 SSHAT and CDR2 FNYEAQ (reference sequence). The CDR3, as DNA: TGTGCCAGCGGCCCTGAGGGTTCTTACAATGAGCAGTTCTTC. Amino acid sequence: CASGPEGSYNEQFF.

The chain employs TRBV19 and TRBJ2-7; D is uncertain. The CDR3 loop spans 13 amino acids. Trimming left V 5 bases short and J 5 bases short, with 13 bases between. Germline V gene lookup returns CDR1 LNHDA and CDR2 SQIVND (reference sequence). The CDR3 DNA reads TGTGCCAGTAGTGGTGACTCTCCCGACGAGCAGTACTTC. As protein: CASSGDSPDEQYF.

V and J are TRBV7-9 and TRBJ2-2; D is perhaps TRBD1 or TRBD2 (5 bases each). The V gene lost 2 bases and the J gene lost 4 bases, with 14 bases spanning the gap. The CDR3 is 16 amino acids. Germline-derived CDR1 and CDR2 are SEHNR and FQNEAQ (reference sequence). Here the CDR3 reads CASSLPGTSPTGELFF. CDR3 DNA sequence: TGTGCCAGCAGCTTACCCGGGACCTCCCCCACCGGGGAGCTGTTTTTT.

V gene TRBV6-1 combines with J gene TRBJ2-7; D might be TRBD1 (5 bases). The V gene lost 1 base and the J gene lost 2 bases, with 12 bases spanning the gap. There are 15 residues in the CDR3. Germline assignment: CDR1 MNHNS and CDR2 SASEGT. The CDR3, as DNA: TGTGCCAGCAGTGAAGAAGCTAGGGGTACCTACGAGCAGTACTTC. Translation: CASSEEARGTYEQYF.

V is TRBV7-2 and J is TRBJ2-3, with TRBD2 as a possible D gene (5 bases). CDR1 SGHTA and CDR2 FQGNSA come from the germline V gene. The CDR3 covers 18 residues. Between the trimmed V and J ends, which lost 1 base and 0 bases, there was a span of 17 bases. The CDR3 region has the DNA TGTGCCAGCAGCTTAGTTCCCTCTTATAGCGAAAGCACAGATACGCAGTATTTT. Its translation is CASSLVPSYSESTDTQYF.

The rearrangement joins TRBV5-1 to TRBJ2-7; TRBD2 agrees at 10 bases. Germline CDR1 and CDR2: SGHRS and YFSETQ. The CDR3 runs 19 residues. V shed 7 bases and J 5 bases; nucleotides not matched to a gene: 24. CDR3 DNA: TGCGCCAGCCGTGTTGAAGTTCCCAGCGGGAGGGCTCGGGGTGACGAGCAGTACTTC. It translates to CASRVEVPSGRARGDEQYF.

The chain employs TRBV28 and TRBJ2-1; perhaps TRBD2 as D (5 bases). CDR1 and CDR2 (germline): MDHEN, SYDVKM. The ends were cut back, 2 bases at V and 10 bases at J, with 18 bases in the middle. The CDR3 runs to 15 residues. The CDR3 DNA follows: TGTGCCAGCAGTTTAAGGCGGAAACTAGGTAACGAGCAGTTCTTC. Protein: CASSLRRKLGNEQFF.